This TCR beta chain was sequenced for a study of identical twins. Germline loops: CDR1 SGHAT, CDR2 FQNNGV. This CDR3 comprises 17 residues. V shed 6 bases, J shed 3 bases, and the junction held 10 bases outside the gene matches. TCRdb fed the 5' RACE reads into MiXCR, producing one record per CDR3 protein. The table has about 1.7 million distinct CDR3 sequences, more than 30% seen once. The sequenced material came from cord blood. This clonotype originated in a newborn girl in good health. The rearrangement uses TRBV11-2 and TRBJ2-3, with TRBD2 matching 12 bases. The CDR3 is CASSRTSGALWTDTQYF. CDR3 nucleotide sequence: TGTGCCAGCAGTCGGACTAGCGGGGCCCTGTGGACAGATACGCAGTATTTT.